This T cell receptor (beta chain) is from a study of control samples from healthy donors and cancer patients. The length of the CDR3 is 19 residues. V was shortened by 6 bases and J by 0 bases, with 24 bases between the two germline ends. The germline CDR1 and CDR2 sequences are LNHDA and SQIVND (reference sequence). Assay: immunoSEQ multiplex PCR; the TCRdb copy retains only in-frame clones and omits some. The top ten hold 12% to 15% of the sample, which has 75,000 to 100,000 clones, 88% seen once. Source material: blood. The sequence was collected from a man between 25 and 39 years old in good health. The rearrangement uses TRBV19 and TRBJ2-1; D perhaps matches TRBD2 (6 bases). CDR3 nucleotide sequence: TGTGCCAGTAGGAATAGCGGCAACCGGAGGGGCGGCTCCTACAATGAGCAGTTCTTC. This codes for CASRNSGNRRGGSYNEQFF. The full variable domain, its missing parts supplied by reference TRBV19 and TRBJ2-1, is DGGITQSPKYLFRKEGQNVTLSCEQNLNHDAMYWYRQDPGQGLRLIYYSQIVNDFQKGDIAEGYSVSREKKESFPLTVTSAQKNPTAFYLCASRNSGNRRGGSYNEQFFGPGTRLTVL.